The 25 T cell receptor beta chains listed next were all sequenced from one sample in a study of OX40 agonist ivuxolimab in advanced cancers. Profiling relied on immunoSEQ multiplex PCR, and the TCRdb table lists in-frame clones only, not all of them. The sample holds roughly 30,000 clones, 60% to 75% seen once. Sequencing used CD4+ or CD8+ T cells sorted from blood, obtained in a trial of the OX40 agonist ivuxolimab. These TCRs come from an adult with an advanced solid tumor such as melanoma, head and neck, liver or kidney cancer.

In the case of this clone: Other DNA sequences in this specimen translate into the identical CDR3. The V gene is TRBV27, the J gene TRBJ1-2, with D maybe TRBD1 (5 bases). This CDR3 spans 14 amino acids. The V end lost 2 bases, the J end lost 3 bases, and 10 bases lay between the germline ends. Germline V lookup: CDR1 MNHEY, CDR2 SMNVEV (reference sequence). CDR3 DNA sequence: TGTGCCAGCAGTTTAGGGGGTGGACACTATGGCTACACCTTC. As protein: CASSLGGGHYGYTF.

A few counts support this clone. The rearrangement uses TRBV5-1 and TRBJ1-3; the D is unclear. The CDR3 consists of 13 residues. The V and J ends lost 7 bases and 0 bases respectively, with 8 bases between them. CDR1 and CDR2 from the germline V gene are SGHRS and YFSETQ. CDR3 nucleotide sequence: TGCGCCAGCGCCTCGGGCTCTGGAAACACCATATATTTT. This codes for CASASGSGNTIYF.

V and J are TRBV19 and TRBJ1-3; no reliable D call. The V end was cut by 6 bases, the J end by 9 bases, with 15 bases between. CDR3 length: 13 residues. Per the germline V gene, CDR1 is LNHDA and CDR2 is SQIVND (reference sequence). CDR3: CASRKRSESTIYF. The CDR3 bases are TGTGCCAGTAGGAAGCGTTCGGAAAGCACCATATATTTT.

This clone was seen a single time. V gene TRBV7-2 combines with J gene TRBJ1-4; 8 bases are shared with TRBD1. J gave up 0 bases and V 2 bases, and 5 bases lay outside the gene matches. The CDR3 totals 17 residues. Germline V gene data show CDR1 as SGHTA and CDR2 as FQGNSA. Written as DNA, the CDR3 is TGTGCCAGCAGCTTACTGGACAGGGCTGCAACTAATGAAAAACTGTTTTTT. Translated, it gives CASSLLDRAATNEKLFF. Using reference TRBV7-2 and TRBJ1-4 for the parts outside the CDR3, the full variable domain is GAGVSQSPSNKVTEKGKDVELRCDPISGHTALYWYRQSLGQGLEFLIYFQGNSAPDKSGLPSDRFSAERTGGSVSTLTIQRTQQEDSAVYLCASSLLDRAATNEKLFFGSGTQLSVL.

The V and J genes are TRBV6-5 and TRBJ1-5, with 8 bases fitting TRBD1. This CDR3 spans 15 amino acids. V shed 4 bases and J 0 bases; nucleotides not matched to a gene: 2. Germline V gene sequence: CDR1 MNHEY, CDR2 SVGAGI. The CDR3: CASSSGQGSNQPQHF. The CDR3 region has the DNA TGTGCCAGCAGTTCCGGACAGGGTAGCAATCAGCCCCAGCATTTT.

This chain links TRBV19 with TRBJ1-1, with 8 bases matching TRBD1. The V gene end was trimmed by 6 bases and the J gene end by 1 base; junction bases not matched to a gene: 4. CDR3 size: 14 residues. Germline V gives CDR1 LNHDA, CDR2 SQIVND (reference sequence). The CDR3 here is CASSDRGRNTEAFF. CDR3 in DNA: TGTGCCAGTAGCGACAGGGGCCGGAACACTGAAGCTTTCTTT.

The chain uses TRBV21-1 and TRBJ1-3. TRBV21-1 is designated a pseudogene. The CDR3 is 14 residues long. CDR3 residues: CASSKQLSGNTIYF. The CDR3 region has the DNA TGTGCCAGCAGCAAACAGCTTTCTGGAAACACCATATATTTT.

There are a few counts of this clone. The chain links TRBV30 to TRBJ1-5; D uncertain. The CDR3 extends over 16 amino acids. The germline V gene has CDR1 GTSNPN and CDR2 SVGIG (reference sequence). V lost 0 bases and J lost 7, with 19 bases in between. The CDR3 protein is CAWSVHGVGGGQPQHF. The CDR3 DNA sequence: TGTGCCTGGAGTGTACACGGAGTGGGCGGCGGGCAGCCCCAGCATTTT. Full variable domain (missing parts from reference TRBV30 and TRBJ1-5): SQTIHQWPATLVQPVGSPLSLECTVEGTSNPNLYWYRQAAGRGLQLLFYSVGIGQISSEVPQNLSASRPQDRQFILSSKKLLLSDSGFYLCAWSVHGVGGGQPQHFGDGTRLSIL.

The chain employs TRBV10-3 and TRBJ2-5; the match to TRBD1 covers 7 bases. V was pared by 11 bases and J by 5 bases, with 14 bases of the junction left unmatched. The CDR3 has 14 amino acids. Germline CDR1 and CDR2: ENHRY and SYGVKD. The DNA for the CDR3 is TGTGCCTCCCAGTATGACAGGGTCCCTGAGACCCAGTACTTC. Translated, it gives CASQYDRVPETQYF.

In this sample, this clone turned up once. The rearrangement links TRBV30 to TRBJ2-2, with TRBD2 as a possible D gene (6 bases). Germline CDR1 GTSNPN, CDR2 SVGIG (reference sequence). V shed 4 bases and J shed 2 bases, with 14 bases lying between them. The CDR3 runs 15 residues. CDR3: CAWKTSGLNTGELFF. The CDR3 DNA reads TGTGCCTGGAAAACCAGCGGGTTAAACACCGGGGAGCTGTTTTTT.

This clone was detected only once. The CDR3 nucleotides are TGTGCCAGCAGGGGGACATACAGCTCCTACGAGCAGTACTTC. Translation: CASRGTYSSYEQYF. The rearrangement joins TRBV6-5 to TRBJ2-7; D is perhaps TRBD1 (6 bases). The CDR3 runs 14 residues. Trimming removed 6 bases at V and 0 bases at J, with 12 bases between. The V gene's germline CDR1 is MNHEY and CDR2 SVGAGI.

The CDR3 is CASRPTGERNYEQYF. The CDR3 DNA reads as TGTGCCAGCAGGCCTACAGGGGAAAGGAACTACGAGCAGTACTTC. The chain carries TRBV6-5 and TRBJ2-7; TRBD1 matches 7 bases. Germline loops: CDR1 MNHEY, CDR2 SVGAGI. Trimming at V came to 6 bases and at J to 3 bases, leaving 11 bases not matched to a gene. There are 15 residues in the CDR3.

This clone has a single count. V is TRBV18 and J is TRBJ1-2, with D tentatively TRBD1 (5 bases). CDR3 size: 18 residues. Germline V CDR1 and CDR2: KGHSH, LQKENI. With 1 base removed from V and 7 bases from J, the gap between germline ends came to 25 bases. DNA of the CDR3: TGTGCCAGCTCACCACAAATTATCGGAAGAGGGGCTGGTGGTGGCTACACCTTC. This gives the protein CASSPQIIGRGAGGGYTF.

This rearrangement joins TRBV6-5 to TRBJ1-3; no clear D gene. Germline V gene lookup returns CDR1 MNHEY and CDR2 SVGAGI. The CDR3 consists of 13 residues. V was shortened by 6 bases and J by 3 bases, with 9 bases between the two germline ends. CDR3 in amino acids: CASSPDGGNTIYF. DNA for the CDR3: TGTGCCAGCAGCCCGGACGGTGGAAACACCATATATTTT.

CDR3 nucleotide sequence: TGTGCCAGCAGTCCGACTAGCGGGGGGAGAGAGACCCAGTACTTC. Amino acids: CASSPTSGGRETQYF. This chain links TRBV27 with TRBJ2-5; 13 positions agree with TRBD2. This CDR3 comprises 15 residues. Germline CDR1 MNHEY, CDR2 SMNVEV (reference sequence). The V gene end was trimmed by 5 bases and the J gene end by 4 bases; junction bases not matched to a gene: 4.

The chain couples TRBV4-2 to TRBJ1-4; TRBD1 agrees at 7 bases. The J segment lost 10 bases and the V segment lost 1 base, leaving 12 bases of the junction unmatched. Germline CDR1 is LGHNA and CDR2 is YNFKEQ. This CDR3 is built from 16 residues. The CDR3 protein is CASSQGVDRVKSKLFF. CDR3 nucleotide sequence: TGTGCCAGCAGCCAAGGGGTCGACAGGGTGAAATCAAAACTGTTTTTT.

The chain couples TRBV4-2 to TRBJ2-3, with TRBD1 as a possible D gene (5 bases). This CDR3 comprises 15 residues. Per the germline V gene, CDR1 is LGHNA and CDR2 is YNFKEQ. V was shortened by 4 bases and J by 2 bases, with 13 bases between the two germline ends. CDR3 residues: CASSPLRTPTDTQYF. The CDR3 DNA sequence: TGTGCCAGCAGCCCCTTACGGACACCCACAGATACGCAGTATTTT.

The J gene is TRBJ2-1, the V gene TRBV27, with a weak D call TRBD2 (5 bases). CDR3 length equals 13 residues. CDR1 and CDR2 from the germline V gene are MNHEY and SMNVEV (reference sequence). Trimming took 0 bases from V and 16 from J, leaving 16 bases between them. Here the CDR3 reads CASSLSRGQSPFF. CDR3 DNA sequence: TGTGCCAGCAGTTTATCCAGAGGGCAGAGCCCATTCTTC.

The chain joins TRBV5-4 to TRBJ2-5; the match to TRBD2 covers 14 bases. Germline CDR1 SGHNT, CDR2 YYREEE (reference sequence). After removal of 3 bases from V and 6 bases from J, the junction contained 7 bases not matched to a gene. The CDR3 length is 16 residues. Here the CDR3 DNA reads TGTGCCAGCAGCTCCCCCGGGACTAGCGGGGGAAAGACCCAGTACTTC. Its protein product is CASSSPGTSGGKTQYF.

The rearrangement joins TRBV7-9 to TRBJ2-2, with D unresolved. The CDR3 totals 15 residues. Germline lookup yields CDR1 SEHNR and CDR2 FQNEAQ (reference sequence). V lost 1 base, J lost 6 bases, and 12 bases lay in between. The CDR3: CASSLGPVGSGELFF. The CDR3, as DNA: TGTGCCAGCAGCTTAGGCCCCGTGGGGTCCGGGGAGCTGTTTTTT.

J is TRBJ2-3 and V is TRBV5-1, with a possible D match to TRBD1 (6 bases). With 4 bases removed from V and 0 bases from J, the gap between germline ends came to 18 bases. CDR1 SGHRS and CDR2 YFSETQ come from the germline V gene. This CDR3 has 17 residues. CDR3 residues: CASSAEHGTTSTDTQYF. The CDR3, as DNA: TGCGCCAGCAGCGCCGAACATGGGACAACTAGCACAGATACGCAGTATTTT.

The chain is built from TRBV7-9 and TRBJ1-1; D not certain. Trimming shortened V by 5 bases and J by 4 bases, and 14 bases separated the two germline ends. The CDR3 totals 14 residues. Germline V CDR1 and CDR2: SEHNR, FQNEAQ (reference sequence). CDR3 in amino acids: CASSQAGGSTEAFF. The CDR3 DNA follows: TGTGCCAGCAGCCAGGCGGGTGGAAGCACTGAAGCTTTCTTT.

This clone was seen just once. The DNA for the CDR3 is TGTGCCATCAGTGAGTCTGAGGGGGCGGCTTTCTTT. Residues: CAISESEGAAFF. The chain has TRBV10-3 and TRBJ1-1; 7 bases map to TRBD1. CDR1 and CDR2 from the germline V gene are ENHRY and SYGVKD. The CDR3 is made up of 12 amino acids. Trimming at V came to 0 bases and at J to 11 bases, leaving 3 bases not matched to a gene.

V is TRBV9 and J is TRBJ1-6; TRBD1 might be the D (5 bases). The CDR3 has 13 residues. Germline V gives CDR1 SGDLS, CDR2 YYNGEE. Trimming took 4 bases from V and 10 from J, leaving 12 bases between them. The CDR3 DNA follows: TGTGCCAGCAGCCCCCAGGGAGAATCACCCCTCCACTTT. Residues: CASSPQGESPLHF. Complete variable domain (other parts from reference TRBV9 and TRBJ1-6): DSGVTQTPKHLITATGQRVTLRCSPRSGDLSVYWYQQSLDQGLQFLIQYYNGEERAKGNILERFSAQQFPDLHSELNLSSLELGDSALYFCASSPQGESPLHFGNGTRLTVT.

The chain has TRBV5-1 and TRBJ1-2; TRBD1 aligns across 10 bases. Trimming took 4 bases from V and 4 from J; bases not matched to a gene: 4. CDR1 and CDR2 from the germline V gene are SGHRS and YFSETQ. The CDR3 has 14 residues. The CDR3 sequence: CASSGGQGFYGYTF. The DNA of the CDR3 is TGCGCCAGCAGCGGGGGACAGGGGTTCTATGGCTACACCTTC. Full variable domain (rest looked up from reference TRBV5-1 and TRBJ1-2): KAGVTQTPRYLIKTRGQQVTLSCSPISGHRSVSWYQQTPGQGLQFLFEYFSETQRNKGNFPGRFSGRQFSNSRSEMNVSTLELGDSALYLCASSGGQGFYGYTFGSGTRLTVV.